These 31 T cell receptor beta chains share one sample of origin, sequenced in a study of blood T cell repertoires in COVID-19 (dated by TCRdb to between 2020 and 2021). Libraries were prepared through the immunoSEQ multiplex PCR assay. TCRdb provides this immuneACCESS table in a form limited to in-frame rearrangements. Some clones are lacking; in checked studies, under half of them reflect an unresolved V gene, and why the rest are absent is not known. The sample data list a few hundred thousand clones, and about 91% of these were observed just once. The ten largest make up 4% to 5% of the sample. What was sequenced was peripheral blood. The source is a woman aged 40 to 55 who had recovered from COVID-19.

This chain connects TRBV28 to TRBJ1-4; D is ambiguous. CDR1 and CDR2 from the germline V gene are MDHEN and SYDVKM. The CDR3 sequence is 15 residues long. The V and J ends lost 2 bases and 0 bases respectively, with 7 bases between them. The CDR3 DNA follows: TGTGCCAGCAGTTTACGCGTACCAACTAATGAAAAACTGTTTTTT. Translation: CASSLRVPTNEKLFF.

The chain couples TRBV18 to TRBJ1-5; TRBD1 agrees at 7 bases. From germline, CDR1 is KGHSH and CDR2 LQKENI. V lost 4 bases to trimming and J lost 8 bases; unmatched junction nucleotides: 8. The CDR3 covers 14 residues. DNA for the CDR3: TGTGCCAGCTCACTCCGGGACAGACACGAGCCCCAGCATTTT. This codes for CASSLRDRHEPQHF.

The CDR3 DNA reads TGTGCCAGCAGCGTCGACAGGGACGGCAATCAGCCCCAGCATTTT. Residues: CASSVDRDGNQPQHF. This rearrangement joins TRBV9 to TRBJ1-5; 7 bases fit TRBD1. Trimming took 2 bases from V and 2 from J; bases not matched to a gene: 4. Germline values: CDR1 SGDLS, CDR2 YYNGEE. The CDR3 runs to 15 residues. The complete variable domain, with remaining parts taken from reference TRBV9 and TRBJ1-5, reads DSGVTQTPKHLITATGQRVTLRCSPRSGDLSVYWYQQSLDQGLQFLIQYYNGEERAKGNILERFSAQQFPDLHSELNLSSLELGDSALYFCASSVDRDGNQPQHFGDGTRLSIL.

This clone was seen just once. This chain joins TRBV12-5 and TRBJ1-1; TRBD1 matches 7 bases. The V segment lost 0 bases and the J segment 8 bases; nucleotides outside the gene matches: 3. Germline V gene lookup returns CDR1 LGHNT and CDR2 FRNRAP. This CDR3 contains 13 residues. The CDR3 DNA follows: TGTGCTAGTGGTTTGGTAATGGACAGGGAAGCTTTCTTT. Its protein is CASGLVMDREAFF.

The chain carries TRBV28 and TRBJ1-5; D perhaps matches TRBD1 (6 bases). V shed 7 bases and J shed 0 bases, with 22 bases lying between them. The CDR3 is 18 residues long. CDR1 and CDR2 (germline): MDHEN, SYDVKM. CDR3 residues: CASTPSASGGYSNQPQHF. In nucleotides, the CDR3 is TGTGCCAGCACCCCTTCAGCGTCGGGGGGCTATAGCAATCAGCCCCAGCATTTT.

V and J are TRBV9 and TRBJ2-3; 10 bases agree with TRBD2. Germline-derived CDR1 and CDR2 are SGDLS and YYNGEE. Trimming took 3 bases from V and 4 from J; bases not matched to a gene: 8. The CDR3 extends over 16 amino acids. The CDR3 spells CASSGWGLAYPDTQYF. The CDR3 DNA is TGTGCCAGCAGCGGGTGGGGACTAGCGTATCCAGATACGCAGTATTTT.

The rearrangement joins TRBV30 to TRBJ1-1; D remains unclear. Looked up from germline, CDR1 is GTSNPN and CDR2 is SVGIG (reference sequence). V was cut by 0 bases and J by 5 bases, with 10 bases left in between. The CDR3 runs 13 residues. This CDR3 is CAWSVGPGTEAFF. The CDR3 DNA is TGTGCCTGGAGTGTAGGGCCGGGAACTGAAGCTTTCTTT.

This chain connects TRBV19 to TRBJ1-4; D is possibly TRBD1 (6 bases). The germline V and J ends were trimmed by 6 bases and 8 bases, with 16 bases remaining between them. This CDR3 region has 14 residues. Germline CDR1 LNHDA, CDR2 SQIVND (reference sequence). In DNA, the CDR3 is TGTGCCAGTAGCCTACAGGGAAACGGGGAAAAACTGTTTTTT. It translates to CASSLQGNGEKLFF.

The genes are TRBV27 and TRBJ2-5, with 11 bases that match TRBD2. The CDR3 is 14 residues long. The germline CDR1 and CDR2 sequences are MNHEY and SMNVEV (reference sequence). The J segment lost 3 bases and the V segment lost 5 bases, leaving 2 bases of the junction unmatched. This CDR3 reads CASSQLAGEETQYF. DNA of the CDR3: TGTGCCAGCAGTCAACTAGCGGGGGAAGAGACCCAGTACTTC.

This clone was recorded only once. This chain links TRBV3-1 (or the pseudogene TRBV3-2) with TRBJ2-5; TRBD2 agrees at 10 bases. V lost 4 bases to trimming and J lost 0 bases; unmatched junction nucleotides: 8. Germline V gene data show CDR1 as LGHDT and CDR2 as YNNKEL (reference sequence). The CDR3 has 17 amino acids. CDR3 bases: TGTGCCAGCAGCCCCCCGACTAGCGGGTGGTACCAAGAGACCCAGTACTTC. Protein product: CASSPPTSGWYQETQYF.

The gene calls are TRBV4-2 and TRBJ2-5, with D perhaps TRBD1 (5 bases). The CDR3 is 14 amino acids. The germline V gene encodes CDR1 LGHNA and CDR2 YNFKEQ. Between the trimmed V and J ends, which lost 1 base and 2 bases, there was a span of 8 bases. The CDR3 loop reads CASSQVAGQETQYF. CDR3 in DNA: TGTGCCAGCAGCCAAGTCGCAGGGCAAGAGACCCAGTACTTC.

The genes are TRBV12-3 or TRBV12-4 and TRBJ2-1, with D perhaps TRBD2 (5 bases). The CDR3 runs 13 residues. The V end was cut by 8 bases, the J end by 4 bases, with 12 bases between. The CDR3 spells CASGLASYNEQFF. The CDR3 coding sequence is TGTGCCAGCGGGCTAGCTTCATACAATGAGCAGTTCTTC.

The J gene is TRBJ1-3, the V gene TRBV9; 7 bases match TRBD1. Germline V gene data show CDR1 as SGDLS and CDR2 as YYNGEE. The V segment lost 2 bases and the J segment 4 bases; nucleotides outside the gene matches: 3. This CDR3 region has 14 residues. CDR3 sequence (DNA): TGTGCCAGCAGCGTCGGACAGGACGGAAACACCATATATTTT. This gives the protein CASSVGQDGNTIYF.

V usage is TRBV6-5 and J usage is TRBJ2-7; D possibly corresponds to TRBD1 (7 bases). Germline V gene lookup returns CDR1 MNHEY and CDR2 SVGAGI. The CDR3 contains 13 residues. V shed 4 bases and J shed 7 bases, with 14 bases lying between them. CDR3 in amino acids: CASSSKGAGEQYF. CDR3 in DNA: TGTGCCAGCAGTTCGAAGGGGGCGGGGGAGCAGTACTTC.

This sequence joins TRBV10-1 and TRBJ1-1; D is undetermined. The V gene lost 5 bases and the J gene lost 3 bases, with 16 bases spanning the gap. Germline values: CDR1 WNHNN, CDR2 SYGVQD (reference sequence). The CDR3 has 15 amino acids. CDR3 DNA sequence: TGCGCCAGCAGTCCCAACCTCGGGGTGGACACTGAAGCTTTCTTT. This encodes CASSPNLGVDTEAFF.

The chain is built from TRBV10-1 and TRBJ2-2, with D maybe TRBD1 (6 bases). This CDR3 contains 14 residues. Looked up from germline, CDR1 is WNHNN and CDR2 is SYGVQD (reference sequence). V lost 6 bases, J lost 2 bases, and 10 bases lay in between. The CDR3 protein is CASSPGTNTGELFF. The CDR3 nucleotides are TGCGCCAGCAGCCCCGGGACAAACACCGGGGAGCTGTTTTTT.

This rearrangement joins TRBV2 to TRBJ1-5, with TRBD1 identical over 8 bases. Unmatched junction bases numbered 5, after V lost 6 bases and J lost 1 base. The CDR3 extends over 15 amino acids. Per germline, CDR1 SNHLY and CDR2 FYNNEI. CDR3 in amino acids: CASRKDRVSNQPQHF. As DNA, the CDR3 is TGTGCCAGCAGAAAGGACAGGGTCAGCAATCAGCCCCAGCATTTT. Complete variable domain (other parts from reference TRBV2 and TRBJ1-5): EPEVTQTPSHQVTQMGQEVILRCVPISNHLYFYWYRQILGQKVEFLVSFYNNEISEKSEIFDDQFSVERPDGSNFTLKIRSTKLEDSAMYFCASRKDRVSNQPQHFGDGTRLSIL.

This clone was recorded only once. V usage is TRBV18 and J usage is TRBJ2-3; 10 nucleotides agree with TRBD2. Germline V lookup: CDR1 KGHSH, CDR2 LQKENI. The CDR3 loop spans 16 amino acids. The junction had 7 bases not matched to a gene; V was cut back by 5 bases and J by 2 bases. The CDR3, as DNA: TGTGCCAGCTCAATACTAGCGGGGCTACCCACAGATACGCAGTATTTT. Translating it yields CASSILAGLPTDTQYF.

V and J are TRBV7-2 and TRBJ2-3; 8 nucleotides line up with TRBD2. CDR1 and CDR2 (germline): SGHTA, FQGNSA. After removal of 2 bases from V and 5 bases from J, the junction contained 6 bases not matched to a gene. This CDR3 has 15 amino acids. The CDR3 region is CASSLNGRALDTQYF. For the CDR3, the DNA is TGTGCCAGCAGCTTAAACGGGAGGGCCTTAGATACGCAGTATTTT.

This rearrangement joins TRBV1 to TRBJ1-1. TRBV1 is recorded as a pseudogene. The CDR3 has 13 residues. As DNA, the CDR3 is TGCACCAGCTCGGGGGAAAGGGGAACTGAAGCTTTCTTT. Translating gives CTSSGERGTEAFF.

The chain employs TRBV3-1 (or the pseudogene TRBV3-2) and TRBJ1-2; unclear D gene. The CDR3 loop spans 12 amino acids. The V gene lost 6 bases and the J gene lost 8 bases, with 13 bases spanning the gap. Germline V gene lookup returns CDR1 LGHDT and CDR2 YNNKEL (reference sequence). The CDR3 bases are TGTGCCAGCAGTCAGTCCCTCGGGGGCTACACCTTC. Amino acids: CASSQSLGGYTF.

The chain has TRBV5-1 and TRBJ1-3; the match to TRBD1 covers 8 bases. The CDR3 loop spans 14 amino acids. The germline V gene has CDR1 SGHRS and CDR2 YFSETQ. V shed 4 bases and J 9 bases; nucleotides not matched to a gene: 9. The CDR3 coding sequence is TGCGCCAGCAGCATCGGACAGGGTAGTAGCACCATATATTTT. It encodes CASSIGQGSSTIYF.

A few counts support this clone. The chain carries TRBV27 and TRBJ2-5, with D tentatively TRBD1 (6 bases). CDR3 length: 15 residues. Per the germline V gene, CDR1 is MNHEY and CDR2 is SMNVEV (reference sequence). Trimming left V 5 bases short and J 1 base short, with 14 bases between. In DNA, the CDR3 is TGTGCCAGCAGTATAACAGGGCTGGTCCAAGAGACCCAGTACTTC. This gives the protein CASSITGLVQETQYF.

The genes are TRBV7-9 and TRBJ2-7; 10 bases fit TRBD2. The V gene's germline CDR1 is SEHNR and CDR2 FQNEAQ (reference sequence). V gave up 5 bases and J gave up 6 bases; unmatched junction bases: 4. This CDR3 has 13 amino acids. The CDR3 here is CASSLIAGGEQYV. The CDR3, as DNA: TGTGCCAGCAGCCTAATAGCGGGAGGCGAGCAGTACGTC.

The CDR3 here is CASSQVGSPGNTIYF. CDR3 DNA sequence: TGTGCCAGCAGCCAAGTGGGCAGTCCTGGAAACACCATATATTTT. V is TRBV3-1 (or the pseudogene TRBV3-2) and J is TRBJ1-3; D ambiguous. V lost 1 base and J lost 2, with 9 bases in between. This CDR3 has 15 residues. Germline V gene data show CDR1 as LGHDT and CDR2 as YNNKEL (reference sequence).

The chain carries TRBV27 and TRBJ2-5, with 8 nucleotides matching TRBD2. With V trimmed by 6 bases and J by 6 bases, 12 bases remained unmatched. The germline gives CDR1 MNHEY, CDR2 SMNVEV (reference sequence). The length of the CDR3 is 15 residues. CDR3 residues: CASSFASGGGKTQYF. CDR3 nucleotides: TGTGCCAGCAGCTTCGCCAGCGGGGGCGGGAAGACCCAGTACTTC.

This chain connects TRBV6-5 to TRBJ2-1; 13 bases fit TRBD2. Germline trimming cut 2 bases from V and 7 bases from J; bases unmatched to any gene: 5. Germline CDR1 is MNHEY and CDR2 is SVGAGI. The CDR3 has 16 amino acids. The CDR3 DNA is TGTGCCAGCAGTTACACTAGCGGGGGGGCTTATAATGAGCAGTTCTTC. Translating gives CASSYTSGGAYNEQFF.

The chain couples TRBV5-4 to TRBJ2-2; maybe TRBD1 (5 bases). The CDR3 sequence is 14 residues long. V was pared by 0 bases and J by 5 bases, with 8 bases between. Germline V CDR1 and CDR2: SGHNT, YYREEE (reference sequence). CDR3 sequence (DNA): TGTGCCAGCAGCTTGGGGGCAGGGACCGGGGAGCTGTTTTTT. Its protein is CASSLGAGTGELFF.

In this sample, this clone turned up once. The chain uses TRBV10-2 and TRBJ2-2, with 9 bases identical to TRBD1. Germline-derived CDR1 and CDR2 are WSHSY and SAAADI. The J segment lost 6 bases and the V segment lost 6 bases, leaving 17 bases of the junction unmatched. This CDR3 is built from 18 residues. The CDR3: CASRTPGQGISVSGELFF. The CDR3 nucleotides are TGCGCCAGCAGGACCCCGGGACAGGGAATTTCGGTTTCCGGGGAGCTGTTTTTT.

The chain uses TRBV10-2 and TRBJ2-4; D might be TRBD2 (6 bases). Germline V CDR1 and CDR2: WSHSY, SAAADI. This CDR3 comprises 15 residues. Trimming cost V 5 bases and J 7 bases, with 18 bases left between them. The CDR3: CASSKHSQEGNIQYF. The CDR3 DNA follows: TGCGCCAGCAGTAAACATAGTCAGGAGGGGAACATTCAGTACTTC.

CDR3 nucleotide sequence: TGTGCCAGCAGTGAAGGTAGCGGCCGCACAGATACGCAGTATTTT. Residues: CASSEGSGRTDTQYF. V is TRBV2 and J is TRBJ2-3, with a weak D call TRBD2 (6 bases). CDR3 length: 15 residues. CDR1 is SNHLY, CDR2 FYNNEI, per germline. Trimming removed 1 base at V and 1 base at J, with 9 bases between.